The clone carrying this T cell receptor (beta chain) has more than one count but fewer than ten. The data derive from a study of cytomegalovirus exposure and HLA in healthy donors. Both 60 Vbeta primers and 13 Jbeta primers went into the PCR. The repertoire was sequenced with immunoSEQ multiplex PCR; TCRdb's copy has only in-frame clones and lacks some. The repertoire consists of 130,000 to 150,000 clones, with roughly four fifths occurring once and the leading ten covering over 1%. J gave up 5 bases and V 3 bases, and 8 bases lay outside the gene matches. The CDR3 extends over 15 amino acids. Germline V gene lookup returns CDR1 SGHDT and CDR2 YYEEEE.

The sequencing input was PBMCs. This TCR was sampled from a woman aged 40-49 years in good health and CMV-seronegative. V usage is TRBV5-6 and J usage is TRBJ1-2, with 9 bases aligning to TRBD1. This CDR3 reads CASSWGQGGGYGYTF. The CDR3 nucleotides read TGTGCCAGCAGCTGGGGACAGGGAGGGGGTTATGGCTACACCTTC.